This TCR beta chain was identified during a study of T cells in tuberculosis (dated by TCRdb to between 2017 and 2018). With respect to the entire study: The study combined CD1B tetramers and high-throughput TCR immunosequencing to characterize T cells specific for the mycobacterial lipid antigen glucose monomycolate (GMM). With ten or so people per group, a South African clinical cohort compared IGRA-negative adolescents, IGRA-positive adolescents with latent tuberculosis, and adults with active tuberculosis. What the research found in general, with its limitations: Shorter CDR3-alpha lengths in active tuberculosis patients partly drove the smaller NN-distances, and the TCR-beta difference was not statistically significant. Clinical samples were chosen by availability of cryopreserved specimens, and active tuberculosis cases were adults while controls were adolescents. Compared with IGRA-negative controls, TCR-alpha repertoires from active tuberculosis had smaller mean NN-distances to GMM-specific TCRs, which suggests that these TCRs underwent clonal expansion. Using GEM motif frequencies, a classifier achieved over 65% accuracy, whereas a classifier built on the diverse GMM-specific repertoire got to around 90% accuracy (AUROC approximately 0.93).

At study entry, a tuberculin skin test and the QuantiFERON-TB GOLD In-Tube IGRA were used to screen adolescents for latent tuberculosis infection. Immunosequencing was performed on unsorted cryopreserved PBMC and covered around 91,000 T cells per clinical donor on average. Eleven high schools in the Worcester region of the Western Cape, South Africa, served as enrollment sites for adolescents aged 12 to 18 years. Ten M. tuberculosis-infected adolescents and approximately ten uninfected adolescents were selected, with the two groups matched for age and sex. Adolescent PBMC were isolated from freshly drawn heparinized blood by density centrifugation and cryopreserved. Notes on this clone: Its antigen is still unknown. No base-level quality is on record; no much larger clone is a single base apart.

The immunoSEQ multiplex PCR assay was used to generate TCR libraries, with TCR-beta and/or TCR-alpha/delta assays applied to each sample. Amplified TCR libraries were sequenced on the Illumina high-throughput platform. As for how the authors treated the data: Clustering and dimensionality reduction relied on pairwise TCRdist distances among GMM-specific receptors from T cells that were either sorted ex vivo or expanded in vitro. Each clinical repertoire was scored by mean NN-distance, the average TCRdist to the nearest 10% of tetramer-positive reference sequences. GEM TCR motif frequency was calculated as the fraction of unique TCRs that matched known GEM sequences in V/J usage and CDR3 length. Linear discriminant analysis with leave-one-out cross-validation, implemented in scikit-learn, was used to classify active tuberculosis. Here the immuneACCESS table is served through TCRdb, limited to in-frame sequences with V and J called. Missing clones are a known gap in these copies; in checked studies unresolved V genes cover under half, and the rest lacks a known reason. Clone size and V and J calls were adopted from that table, with D and trimming inferred from the DNA. Here the sample has 35,000 to 50,000 clones; around 94% occur a single time. In total, the top ten clones hold under 2% of the sample.

The germline V gene yields SGHNT for CDR1 and YENEEA for CDR2. Measured from the cysteine to the phenylalanine, the CDR3 is 11 residues long. This entry keeps only the CDR3 DNA: 33 bases, framed from base 1. Deletion took 4 bases off V and 7 bases off J, with a span of 7 bases between the germline ends. The chain is assembled from TRBV11-3 and TRBJ1-1, with TRBD1 tentatively as D gene (5 bases match). Sequenced input: PBMCs. This receptor was identified in a donor aged 10-29 years with latent tuberculosis or without tuberculosis infection. Some clones in this sample may be carry-over from other donors' samples. In nucleotide form, the sequence is TGTGCCAGCAGCTCCGACAGTGAAGCTTTCTTT. This yields the protein CASSSDSEAFF.